This record covers a single T cell receptor (beta chain). Antigen unknown. Unmatched junction bases numbered 8, after V lost 0 bases and J lost 1 base. Germline V lookup: CDR1 SGDLS, CDR2 YYNGEE. The CDR3 runs 18 residues. The PCR ran on 60 Vbeta and 13 Jbeta primers. Clones were read by immunoSEQ multiplex PCR, and TCRdb kept only the in-frame ones, dropping some. Here the sample spans approximately 120,000 clones, around 80% being singletons. The data belong to a study of cytomegalovirus exposure and HLA in healthy donors. The study's findings and limits: Sequences of the TCR beta chain were said to predict the HLA-A and HLA-B alleles of most subjects accurately.

V usage is TRBV9 and J usage is TRBJ2-3; 10 nucleotides agree with TRBD2. The receptor comes from a woman in her 30s in good health and CMV-seronegative. The sample comprised PBMCs. The CDR3 bases are TGTGCCAGCAGCGTAGTGGGGATGCTAGCGGGGGGCACAGATACGCAGTATTTT. This codes for CASSVVGMLAGGTDTQYF.